This T cell receptor beta chain was sequenced for a study of shared clonotypes between healthy human individuals (TCRdb year 2020). Broadly, across the study: The cohort comprised a couple of women and a few men aged 18 to 49 years. For each donor, CD4 naive and CD4 memory were each given three plates, CD8 naive was given two plates, and CD8 memory was given one plate. To estimate repertoire size and how much clonotype sharing occurs between individuals, the study deeply sequenced the blood TCR repertoires of five healthy adults. Libraries were prepared and TCR repertoires were sequenced by different laboratories using diverse techniques, in order to increase sequencing depth and limit assay-specific biases. Per donor, leukapheresis produced somewhere between about 0.94 and 10 billion PBMCs. What the study reported, not specific to this receptor: Across four donors, roughly 5.1% of naive CD4, approximately 3.5% of naive CD8, about 2.3% of memory CD4, and approximately 0.42% of memory CD8 clonotypes were shared. The genetic and exposure-history diversity represented was limited by the small number of donors. Based on pairwise subsampling, the degree of clonotype sharing among donors was expected to be affected by sequencing depth. Rarefaction of sorted-subset datasets indicated incomplete sequencing despite the large sequencing depth. Clonotypes shared by all four sorted-subset donors showed higher generation probabilities than non-shared clonotypes. Estimated clonotype richness was generally larger for naive than for memory subsets. Sampling was limited to blood, and TCR repertoires in tissue likely differ from TCR repertoires in blood.

CD8 naive samples were CD45RO-negative cells positively selected for CCR7, giving a CD45RA+CCR7+ population that excluded TemRA cells. The donors were healthy, HIV-negative adults with no recently reported acute infections or vaccinations. Every donor was a Caucasian adult residing in Nashville, Tennessee, USA. Blood was collected by leukapheresis, and PBMCs were isolated by Ficoll-Histopaque density gradient centrifugation and then cryopreserved in liquid nitrogen vapor phase. Analytical flow cytometry was used to check the purity and quantity of every magnetically sorted T cell population. Genomic DNA was isolated from each sorted fraction and quantified by UV absorbance on a Nanodrop 2000c. Using the deep immunoSEQ assay, TCR CDR3 regions were amplified from genomic DNA by multiplex PCR. Genomic DNA extracted from each cell subset was distributed evenly over all wells of several immunoSEQ 96-well plates, and each plate served as one replicate. For sorted subsets, each replicate PCR was loaded with around 220 ng genomic DNA, equivalent to roughly 30,000 T cell genomes. Purified libraries were measured with a Qubit 3.0 fluorometer, size-checked on a Bioanalyzer 2100, and measured again with the KAPA Library Quantification kit. Each immunoSEQ 96-well plate was sequenced on its own single-read 150-cycle Illumina NextSeq 550 flow cell. The authors' analysis ran thus. Because the immunoSEQ output included only junctional sequences and no quality scores, the filtering could not be the same as the filtering used for full-length reads. To assign V/J genes and CDR3, sequences were annotated against IMGT germline references using PyIR, a Python wrapper for IgBLAST v1.9. Reads were removed for weak V/J assignments (E-value above 1e-6), missing CDR3, stop codons, out-of-frame junctions, or ambiguous translated residues. A V3J clonotype was defined by an identical inferred V gene, J gene, and CDR3 amino acid sequence. Percentage overlap between repertoires was computed as shared unique clonotypes divided by the size of the smaller repertoire. Three approaches were used to assess repertoire richness: RTK rarefaction, the Chao1 estimator, and Recon v2.1 estimates of unobserved clonotypes. Generation probabilities were computed with OLGA for all TCRbeta clonotypes obtained by the gDNA method from several donors. Drawn from immuneACCESS, this table holds only the in-frame rearrangements with V and J called that TCRdb kept. Clones are partly lost; checked studies trace under half to an unresolved V gene and leave the rest unexplained. That table furnishes V, J and clone size, whereas the DNA furnished D and trimming. This sample holds over 800,000 clones; 80% to 95% were observed only once. Around 24% of the sample is held by the ten biggest clonotypes.

Taken from the germline V gene, the CDR1 and CDR2 loops are SGHRS and YFSETQ. V was cut back by 0 bases and J by 8 bases, leaving a gap of 12 bases between them. The CDR3 has 14 amino acids, counting the end cysteine and phenylalanine. Kept here is only the CDR3 DNA, which spans 42 bases and is read in frame from base 1. In regard to this clone: Its antigen is currently not known. The sample holds no much larger clone one base away, and base qualities are not on file.

The sequenced sample consisted of naive CD8+ T cells sorted from blood. The sample's cell subset or site, from its label and the paper: CD45RA+CCR7+. The sequence links TRBV5-1 to TRBJ2-1; matching of 5 bases hints at TRBD2 as the D gene. The source is a young man in good health. The CDR3 sequence is CASSLAMRAHEQFF. The DNA reads as follows: TGCGCCAGCAGCTTGGCGATGAGGGCCCATGAGCAGTTCTTC.